Given below is one TCR beta chain in context. The record originates from a study of CD8 T cells in Susac syndrome. The study used treatment-naive patients who had stable or active relapsing-remitting disease as multiple sclerosis controls. V lost 5 bases and J lost 4; bases outside the gene matches: 9. Germline-derived CDR1 and CDR2 are MNHEY and SMNVEV (reference sequence). The CDR3 loop spans 16 amino acids. Random hexamers were used to reverse transcribe roughly 0.45 to 1 ug of RNA. TCR beta CDR3 was amplified by immunoSEQ multiplex PCR. This amplification extended across 54 Vbeta and 13 Jbeta segments. Each CDR3 protein gets one entry after TCRdb re-called the immunoSEQ multiplex PCR reads with MiXCR. This table has 300,000 to 350,000 distinct CDR3 sequences, roughly nine tenths appearing once.

The source material was CD4+ T cells from PBMCs. The receptor was isolated from a human donor with multiple sclerosis. The chain combines TRBV27 with TRBJ2-5; 11 nucleotides match TRBD2. The CDR3 nucleotides read TGTGCCAGCAGTCCATTAGCGGGGGGGCGGGGAGAGACCCAGTACTTC. Encoded protein: CASSPLAGGRGETQYF.